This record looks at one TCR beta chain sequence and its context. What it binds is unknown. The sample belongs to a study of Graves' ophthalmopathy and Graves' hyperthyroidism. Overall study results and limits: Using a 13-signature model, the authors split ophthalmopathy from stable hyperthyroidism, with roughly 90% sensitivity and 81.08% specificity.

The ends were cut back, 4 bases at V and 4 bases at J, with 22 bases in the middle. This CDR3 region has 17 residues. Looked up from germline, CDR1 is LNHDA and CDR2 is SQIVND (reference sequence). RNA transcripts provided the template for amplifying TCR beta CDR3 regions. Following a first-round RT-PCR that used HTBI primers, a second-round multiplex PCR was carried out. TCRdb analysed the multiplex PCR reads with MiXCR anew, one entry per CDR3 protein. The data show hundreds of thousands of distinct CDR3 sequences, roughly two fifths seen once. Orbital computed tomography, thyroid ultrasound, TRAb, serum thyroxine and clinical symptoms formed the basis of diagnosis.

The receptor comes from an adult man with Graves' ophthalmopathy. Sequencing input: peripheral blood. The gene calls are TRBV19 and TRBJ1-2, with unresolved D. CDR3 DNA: TGTGCCAGTAGTAGCCCCCAGCGGGGTAGGAGTGGCTATGGCTACACCTTC. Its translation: CASSSPQRGRSGYGYTF.